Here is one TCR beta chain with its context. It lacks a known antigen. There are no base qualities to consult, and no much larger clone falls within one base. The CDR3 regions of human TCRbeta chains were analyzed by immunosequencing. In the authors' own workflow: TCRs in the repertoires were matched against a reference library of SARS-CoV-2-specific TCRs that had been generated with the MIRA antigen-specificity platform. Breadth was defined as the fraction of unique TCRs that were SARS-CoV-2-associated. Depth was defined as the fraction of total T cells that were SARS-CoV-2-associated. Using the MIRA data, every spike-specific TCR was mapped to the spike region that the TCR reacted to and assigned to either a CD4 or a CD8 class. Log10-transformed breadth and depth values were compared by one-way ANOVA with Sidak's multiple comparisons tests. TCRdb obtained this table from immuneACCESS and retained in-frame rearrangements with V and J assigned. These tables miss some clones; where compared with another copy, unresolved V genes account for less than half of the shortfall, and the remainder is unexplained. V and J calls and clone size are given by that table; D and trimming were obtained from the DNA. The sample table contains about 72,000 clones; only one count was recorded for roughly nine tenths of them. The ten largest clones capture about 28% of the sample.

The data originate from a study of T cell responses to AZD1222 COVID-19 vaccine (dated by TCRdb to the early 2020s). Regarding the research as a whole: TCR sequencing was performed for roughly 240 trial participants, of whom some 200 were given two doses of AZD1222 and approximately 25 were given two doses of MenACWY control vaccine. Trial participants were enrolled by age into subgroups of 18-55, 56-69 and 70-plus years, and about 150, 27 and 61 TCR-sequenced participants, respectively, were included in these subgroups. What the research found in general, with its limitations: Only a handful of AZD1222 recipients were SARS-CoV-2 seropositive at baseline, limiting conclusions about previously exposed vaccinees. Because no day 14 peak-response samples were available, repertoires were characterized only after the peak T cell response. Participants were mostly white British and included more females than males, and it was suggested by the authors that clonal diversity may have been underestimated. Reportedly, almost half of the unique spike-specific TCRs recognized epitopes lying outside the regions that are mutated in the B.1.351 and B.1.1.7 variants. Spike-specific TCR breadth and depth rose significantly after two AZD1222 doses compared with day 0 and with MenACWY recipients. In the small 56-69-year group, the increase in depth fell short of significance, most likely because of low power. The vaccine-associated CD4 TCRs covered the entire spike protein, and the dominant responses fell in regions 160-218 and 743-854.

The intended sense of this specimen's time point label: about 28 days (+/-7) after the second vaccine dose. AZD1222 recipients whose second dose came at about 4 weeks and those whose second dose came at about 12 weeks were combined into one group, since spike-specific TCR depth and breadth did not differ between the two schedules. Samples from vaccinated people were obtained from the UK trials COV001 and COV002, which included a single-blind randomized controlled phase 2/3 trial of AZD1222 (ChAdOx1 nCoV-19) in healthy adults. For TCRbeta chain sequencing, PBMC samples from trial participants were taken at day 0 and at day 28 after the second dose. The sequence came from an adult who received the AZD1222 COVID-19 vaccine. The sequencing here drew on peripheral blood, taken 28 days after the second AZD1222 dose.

The bases are TGTGCCAGCGGAATCCCCCTTTCCCAGGGGAATGAGCAGTTCTTC. Its protein product is CASGIPLSQGNEQFF. Recombination linked TRBV7-3 to TRBJ2-1; TRBD1 is possibly the D segment (6 matching bases). V sheds 8 bases and J sheds 7 bases, leaving 21 bases between their ends. From the cysteine up to the phenylalanine, the CDR3 has a length of 15 residues. Of all the DNA, just the CDR3 is kept, 45 bases in frame from base 1. Per the germline V gene, SGHTA is the CDR1 and FQGTGA is the CDR2.